The next 9 T cell receptor beta chains were all read from a single sample in a study of PD-L1 blockade in urothelial cancer. Sequenced by immunoSEQ multiplex PCR; TCRdb stores in-frame clones only, minus some. The data show 85,000 to 90,000 clones, approximately 91% seen once. The sample in question was PBMCs, obtained around atezolizumab (anti-PD-L1) treatment. The receptor set was obtained from a man in his 60s with urothelial cancer.

The chain uses TRBV4-3 and TRBJ2-1; TRBD1 might be the D (5 bases). This CDR3 has 14 amino acids. V gave up 6 bases and J gave up 10 bases, with 19 bases separating them. Germline-derived CDR1 and CDR2 are LGHNA and YSLEER. CDR3 region: CASSEDTGFSEQFF. CDR3 sequence (DNA): TGCGCCAGCAGTGAGGACACCGGCTTTTCCGAGCAGTTCTTC.

The chain has TRBV19 and TRBJ2-5, with a possible D match to TRBD1 (5 bases). Germline V gene data show CDR1 as LNHDA and CDR2 as SQIVND (reference sequence). CDR3 length: 14 residues. V was trimmed by 5 bases and J by 5 bases, leaving 15 bases between them. The CDR3 sequence is CASSLQGSAETQYF. CDR3 sequence (DNA): TGTGCCAGTAGTTTGCAGGGTTCGGCGGAGACCCAGTACTTC.

This chain links TRBV5-1 with TRBJ2-1, with TRBD1 matching over 7 bases. The CDR3 has 16 residues. Germline-derived CDR1 and CDR2 are SGHRS and YFSETQ. With V trimmed by 2 bases and J by 3 bases, 8 bases remained unmatched. DNA for the CDR3: TGCGCCAGCAGCTTTGAGGGGGCTAGAAACTACAATGAGCAGTTCTTC. Its translation: CASSFEGARNYNEQFF. Full variable domain (missing parts from reference TRBV5-1 and TRBJ2-1): KAGVTQTPRYLIKTRGQQVTLSCSPISGHRSVSWYQQTPGQGLQFLFEYFSETQRNKGNFPGRFSGRQFSNSRSEMNVSTLELGDSALYLCASSFEGARNYNEQFFGPGTRLTVL.

The chain uses TRBV6-5 and TRBJ2-3; TRBD2 matches at 10 bases. The ends lost 0 bases at V and 6 bases at J; junction bases unmatched: 6. CDR3 length: 16 amino acids. Germline V lookup: CDR1 MNHEY, CDR2 SVGAGI. Here the CDR3 DNA reads TGTGCCAGCAGTTACTCGAAGCGGGGGGGCCTGGATACGCAGTATTTT. This gives the protein CASSYSKRGGLDTQYF.

This clone occurred once. The V and J genes are TRBV5-1 and TRBJ2-2; the D gene is possibly TRBD1 (5 bases). Germline V gene lookup returns CDR1 SGHRS and CDR2 YFSETQ. This CDR3 comprises 16 residues. V gave up 4 bases and J gave up 2 bases, with 15 bases separating them. The CDR3 sequence: CASSPLDNINTGELFF. CDR3 DNA: TGCGCCAGCAGCCCGCTGGACAACATAAACACCGGGGAGCTGTTTTTT.

The chain is built from TRBV7-9 and TRBJ2-7; tentatively, D is TRBD1 (6 bases). The CDR3 is 14 amino acids. V was shortened by 6 bases and J by 5 bases, with 17 bases between the two germline ends. CDR1 is SEHNR, CDR2 FQNEAQ, per germline (reference sequence). The CDR3 is CASSLFTGNDEQYF. CDR3 nucleotide sequence: TGTGCCAGCAGTCTTTTTACAGGGAACGACGAGCAGTACTTC. The full variable domain, its missing parts supplied by reference TRBV7-9 and TRBJ2-7, is DTGVSQNPRHKITKRGQNVTFRCDPISEHNRLYWYRQTLGQGPEFLTYFQNEAQLEKSRLLSDRFSAERPKGSFSTLEIQRTEQGDSAMYLCASSLFTGNDEQYFGPGTRLTVT.

The gene calls are TRBV7-9 and TRBJ1-1; D is uncertain. Germline V CDR1 and CDR2: SEHNR, FQNEAQ (reference sequence). This CDR3 region has 13 residues. V was pared by 3 bases and J by 2 bases, with 7 bases between. CDR3 amino acids: CASSFPVNTEAFF. The CDR3 DNA reads as TGTGCCAGCAGCTTCCCCGTAAACACTGAAGCTTTCTTT.

CDR3 region: CASREGTLYGYTF. The CDR3 bases are TGTGCCAGTAGAGAGGGGACATTATATGGCTACACCTTC. The genes are TRBV19 and TRBJ1-2; the D gene is possibly TRBD1 (6 bases). The CDR3 sequence is 13 residues long. CDR1 and CDR2 (germline): LNHDA, SQIVND (reference sequence). The V end lost 6 bases, the J end lost 5 bases, and 13 bases lay between the germline ends.

The chain is built from TRBV6-5 and TRBJ2-7; 7 positions match TRBD1. The CDR3 has 14 amino acids. CDR1 and CDR2 (germline): MNHEY, SVGAGI. The V and J ends lost 1 base and 2 bases, in that order; junction bases with no gene match: 2. Written as DNA, the CDR3 is TGTGCCAGCAGTTACTACGGGACAGCCTACGAGCAGTACTTC. Protein product: CASSYYGTAYEQYF.